Each of the 12 T cell receptor beta chains below was sequenced from the same sample in a study of OX40 agonist ivuxolimab in advanced cancers. Libraries were prepared through the immunoSEQ multiplex PCR assay. TCRdb took this table from immuneACCESS and kept in-frame rearrangements with V and J called. Such tables lack part of the clones; where checked against another copy, unresolved V genes explain under half of the gap, and the rest is unexplained. Within this sample are about 100,000 clones, with approximately 89% of them counted one time only. About 0.49% of the sample lies in the top ten. The sequences come from CD4+ or CD8+ T cells sorted from blood, collected in a trial of the OX40 agonist ivuxolimab. Receptors originate from an adult with an advanced solid tumor such as melanoma, head and neck, liver or kidney cancer.

J is TRBJ2-7 and V is TRBV2; no definite D call. With 7 bases removed from V and 3 bases from J, the gap between germline ends came to 7 bases. This CDR3 region has 11 residues. Germline CDR1 is SNHLY and CDR2 is FYNNEI. The CDR3 region has the DNA TGTGCCAGCACAGTCGGCTACGAGCAGTACTTC. This gives the protein CASTVGYEQYF. Complete variable domain (other parts from reference TRBV2 and TRBJ2-7): EPEVTQTPSHQVTQMGQEVILRCVPISNHLYFYWYRQILGQKVEFLVSFYNNEISEKSEIFDDQFSVERPDGSNFTLKIRSTKLEDSAMYFCASTVGYEQYFGPGTRLTVT.

This chain links TRBV6-5 with TRBJ2-1; no definite D call. The CDR3 totals 13 residues. CDR1 is MNHEY, CDR2 SVGAGI, per germline. Trimming stripped 6 bases from V and 5 bases from J, with 11 bases between. This CDR3 reads CASSYRTDNEQFF. DNA of the CDR3: TGTGCCAGCAGCTATAGAACAGACAATGAGCAGTTCTTC.

The CDR3 region has the DNA TGCAGCGTTGTAATAAGGGGCGAGCACTCGCCCCAGCATTTT. It translates to CSVVIRGEHSPQHF. The rearrangement links TRBV29-1 to TRBJ1-5; maybe TRBD1 (5 bases). The V end was cut by 4 bases, the J end by 9 bases, with 19 bases between. The germline gives CDR1 SQVTM, CDR2 ANQGSEA. The CDR3 is 14 amino acids. The entire variable domain, with the rest obtained from reference TRBV29-1 and TRBJ1-5, is as follows: SAVISQKPSRDICQRGTSLTIQCQVDSQVTMMFWYRQQPGQSLTLIATANQGSEATYESGFVIDKFPISRPNLTFSTLTVSNMSPEDSSIYLCSVVIRGEHSPQHFGDGTRLSIL.

DNA for the CDR3: TGTGCCAGCAGTCATACCTTTAATGAAAAACTGTTTTTT. Protein product: CASSHTFNEKLFF. The V and J genes are TRBV6-5 and TRBJ1-4, with D uncertain. Deletions cut 5 bases from V and 4 bases from J, with 8 bases between. Germline values: CDR1 MNHEY, CDR2 SVGAGI. This CDR3 is built from 13 residues.

The rearrangement uses TRBV7-2 and TRBJ1-3; 7 bases are a match to TRBD1. This CDR3 is 17 amino acids long. V trimming: 5 bases; J trimming: 4 bases; junction bases outside the gene matches: 14. Looked up from germline, CDR1 is SGHTA and CDR2 is FQGNSA. For the CDR3, the DNA is TGTGCCAGCAGCCCGACGGGGACAGCTCGTTACGGAAACACCATATATTTT. It yields the protein CASSPTGTARYGNTIYF.

The chain recombines TRBV27 with TRBJ2-7; 10 bases align to TRBD1. Looked up from germline, CDR1 is MNHEY and CDR2 is SMNVEV (reference sequence). The CDR3 consists of 15 residues. V lost 7 bases and J lost 5; bases outside the gene matches: 11. The CDR3 bases are TGTGCCAGCATTCTAACCGGGACAGGGGTTCACGAGCAGTACTTC. Translated: CASILTGTGVHEQYF.

The gene calls are TRBV7-2 and TRBJ2-1; tentatively, D is TRBD2 (6 bases). This CDR3 region has 12 residues. The V gene lost 2 bases and the J gene lost 8 bases, with 7 bases spanning the gap. Germline V lookup: CDR1 SGHTA, CDR2 FQGNSA. The CDR3 nucleotides read TGTGCCAGCAGCTTAACTAGCCATGAGCAGTTCTTC. Its translation is CASSLTSHEQFF.

This chain uses TRBV28 with TRBJ1-2, with TRBD1 as a possible D gene (6 bases). Germline-derived CDR1 and CDR2 are MDHEN and SYDVKM. This CDR3 is 14 amino acids long. The V gene lost 6 bases and the J gene lost 4 bases, with 15 bases spanning the gap. The CDR3 DNA reads TGTGCCAGCAGGGGGAGGGGGGTCGGCTATGGCTACACCTTC. As protein: CASRGRGVGYGYTF.

This clone has only one observation. V usage is TRBV29-1 and J usage is TRBJ1-1, with D hard to call. Germline values: CDR1 SQVTM, CDR2 ANQGSEA. CDR3 length: 13 amino acids. V lost 4 bases and J lost 4, with 13 bases in between. The CDR3, as DNA: TGCAGCGTTGGCCGTCAGATGGGCACTGAAGCTTTCTTT. It yields the protein CSVGRQMGTEAFF.

The genes are TRBV4-2 and TRBJ2-7; the D gene is possibly TRBD2 (7 bases). Germline CDR1 LGHNA, CDR2 YNFKEQ. V was shortened by 0 bases and J by 2 bases, with 14 bases between the two germline ends. The CDR3 runs to 16 residues. The CDR3 bases are TGTGCCAGCAGCCAAGATCTGGGGGGGGCCGCCTACGAGCAGTACTTC. Translating gives CASSQDLGGAAYEQYF.

The gene calls are TRBV20-1 and TRBJ2-1; D call uncertain. Germline CDR1 is DFQATT and CDR2 is SNEGSKA (reference sequence). The CDR3 has 11 residues. V dropped 1 base and J dropped 9 bases, with 7 bases sitting between them. The CDR3 DNA is TGCAGTGCTAGAGGAGTTGTTGAGCAGTTCTTC. Protein sequence: CSARGVVEQFF.

Concerning this clone itself: An end of the junction does not agree with germline; a read error may underlie this. The chain couples TRBV7-9 to TRBJ2-7; 8 bases fit TRBD2. This CDR3 is built from 14 residues. Germline V gene data show CDR1 as SEHNR and CDR2 as FQNEAQ (reference sequence). Here the CDR3 reads CASSPAGAGYGQYF. DNA of the CDR3: TGTGCCAGCAGCCCAGCGGGAGCTGGTTACGGGCAGTACTTC.